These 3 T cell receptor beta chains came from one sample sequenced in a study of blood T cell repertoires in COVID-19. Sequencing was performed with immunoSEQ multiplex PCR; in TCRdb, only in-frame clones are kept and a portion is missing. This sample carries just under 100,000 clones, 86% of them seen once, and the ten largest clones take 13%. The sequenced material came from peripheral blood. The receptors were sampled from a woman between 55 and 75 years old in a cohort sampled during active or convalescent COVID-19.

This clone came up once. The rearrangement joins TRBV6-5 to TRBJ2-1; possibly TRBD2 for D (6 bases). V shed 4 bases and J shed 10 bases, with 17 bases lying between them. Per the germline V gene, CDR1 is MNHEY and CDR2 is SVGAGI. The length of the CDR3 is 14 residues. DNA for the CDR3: TGTGCCAGCAGTTCCTCCCTCGGGCTAGCGGAGCAGTTCTTC. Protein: CASSSSLGLAEQFF.

Written as DNA, the CDR3 is TGTGCCAGCAGCCCCCGGACAGGGCTGAACGAGCAGTACTTC. Translation gives CASSPRTGLNEQYF. This sequence joins TRBV9 and TRBJ2-7; 8 positions agree with TRBD1. CDR3 size: 14 residues. The germline gives CDR1 SGDLS, CDR2 YYNGEE. J was trimmed by 5 bases and V by 4 bases; bases with no gene match: 8.

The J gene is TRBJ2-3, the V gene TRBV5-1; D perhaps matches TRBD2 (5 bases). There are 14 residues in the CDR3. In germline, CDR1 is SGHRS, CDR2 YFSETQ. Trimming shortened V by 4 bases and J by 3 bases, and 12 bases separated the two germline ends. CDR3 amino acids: CASSPMRATDTQYF. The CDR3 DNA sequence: TGCGCCAGCAGCCCGATGCGGGCGACAGATACGCAGTATTTT.